This passage covers 16 T cell receptor beta chains from one sample sequenced in a study of T cells in localized non-small cell lung cancer. Sequencing was performed with immunoSEQ multiplex PCR; in TCRdb, only in-frame clones are kept and a portion is missing. This table holds around 50,000 clones, approximately 80% found once. The input for sequencing was peripheral blood, taken before any cancer treatment. These receptors all come from a female donor older than 55 with stage II squamous cell lung carcinoma.

The chain combines TRBV28 with TRBJ1-3; the D gene is possibly TRBD1 (6 bases). The V end was cut by 3 bases, the J end by 4 bases, with 16 bases between. Germline assignment: CDR1 MDHEN and CDR2 SYDVKM. The CDR3 runs to 16 residues. CDR3 nucleotides: TGTGCCAGCAGTTTTATTCCAGGGGCAGGCGGAAACACCATATATTTT. It translates to CASSFIPGAGGNTIYF.

The chain is built from TRBV12-5 and TRBJ1-1, with D hard to call. This CDR3 contains 17 residues. Deletions cut 2 bases from V and 1 base from J, with 17 bases between. Germline V gene sequence: CDR1 LGHNT, CDR2 FRNRAP. CDR3 in amino acids: CASGLSSVWEQNTEAFF. The CDR3 bases are TGTGCTAGTGGTTTGTCATCGGTCTGGGAACAGAACACTGAAGCTTTCTTT.

The chain recombines TRBV12-5 with TRBJ1-6; possible D gene TRBD1, 6 bases. CDR1 is LGHNT and CDR2 is FRNRAP in the germline V gene. V lost 0 bases and J 3 bases, leaving 12 bases between the germline ends. There are 17 residues in the CDR3. CDR3 DNA: TGTGCTAGTGGTTTGGTACGTAGCAGGGGCTATAATTCACCCCTCCACTTT. Its protein product is CASGLVRSRGYNSPLHF.

As to this clone: A junction end diverges from the germline sequence, so it may reflect a read error. V is TRBV7-7 and J is TRBJ2-5; 13 nucleotides match TRBD2. The CDR3 contains 15 residues. Germline V gives CDR1 SSHAT, CDR2 FNYEAQ (reference sequence). The CDR3 spells CASSVTSGGQETQYF. The CDR3 bases are TGTGCTAGCAGCGTGACTAGCGGGGGGCAAGAGACCCAGTACTTC.

This clone showed up just a few times. The chain carries TRBV4-3 and TRBJ1-6; 9 positions match TRBD1. J was trimmed by 6 bases and V by 5 bases; bases with no gene match: 2. This CDR3 spans 14 amino acids. Per the germline V gene, CDR1 is LGHNA and CDR2 is YSLEER. CDR3 sequence (DNA): TGCGCCAGCAGCGAGGACAGGGGTAATTCACCCCTCCACTTT. It specifies CASSEDRGNSPLHF.

The chain couples TRBV18 to TRBJ1-4; D gene uncertain. The CDR3 has 13 residues. Germline V lookup: CDR1 KGHSH, CDR2 LQKENI. Trimming pared 1 base from V and 7 bases from J, leaving 7 bases between. CDR3 nucleotides: TGTGCCAGCTCACCACTGGAGGGTGAAAAACTGTTTTTT. Protein product: CASSPLEGEKLFF.

The CDR3 nucleotides read TGTGCCAGCAGCAGACCAGCGCCCGAGCAGTACTTC. It encodes CASSRPAPEQYF. The rearrangement links TRBV7-2 to TRBJ2-7; D gene uncertain. The germline V gene has CDR1 SGHTA and CDR2 FQGNSA. Trimming took 5 bases from V and 6 from J, leaving 11 bases between them. This CDR3 has 12 amino acids.

The genes are TRBV7-6 and TRBJ2-3; TRBD2 aligns across 9 bases. This CDR3 is built from 18 residues. Germline V gives CDR1 SGHVS, CDR2 FNYEAQ. The V and J ends lost 4 bases and 3 bases, in that order; junction bases with no gene match: 14. The CDR3 is CASSSRPVSGGTTDTQYF. The CDR3 nucleotides are TGTGCCAGCAGCTCCCGCCCAGTCAGCGGGGGGACAACAGATACGCAGTATTTT.

CDR3 DNA sequence: TGTGCCAGCAGGGACAGGGTTAACTATGGCTACACCTTC. It translates to CASRDRVNYGYTF. The chain uses TRBV6-6 and TRBJ1-2; 8 bases agree with TRBD1. The V segment lost 6 bases and the J segment 1 base; nucleotides outside the gene matches: 1. Germline V gives CDR1 MNHNY, CDR2 SVGAGI (reference sequence). The CDR3 runs 13 residues.

The chain combines TRBV6-6 with TRBJ2-5; 9 bases map to TRBD1. Germline V lookup: CDR1 MNHNY, CDR2 SVGAGI (reference sequence). With 6 bases clipped from V and 5 bases from J, the junction kept 7 bases outside the gene matches. This CDR3 has 14 amino acids. DNA of the CDR3: TGTGCCAGCAGCGATACAGGGGGCGGCGAGACCCAGTACTTC. Translated, it gives CASSDTGGGETQYF.

The genes are TRBV4-1 and TRBJ1-4, with D possibly being TRBD1 (6 bases). Trimming removed 0 bases at V and 5 bases at J, with 16 bases between. Germline V lookup: CDR1 MGHRA, CDR2 YSYEKL. The CDR3 consists of 17 residues. CDR3 DNA sequence: TGCGCCAGCAGCCAAGATCTCTCCGGGGGCTTAAATGAAAAACTGTTTTTT. As protein: CASSQDLSGGLNEKLFF.

The chain recombines TRBV11-2 with TRBJ1-1, with D tentatively TRBD1 (5 bases). CDR3 length: 16 residues. Germline loops: CDR1 SGHAT, CDR2 FQNNGV. V was pared by 4 bases and J by 0 bases, with 15 bases between. The CDR3 spells CASSSPGGGMNTEAFF. CDR3 sequence (DNA): TGTGCCAGCAGCTCCCCCGGGGGGGGGATGAACACTGAAGCTTTCTTT.

This chain uses TRBV19 with TRBJ1-2, with TRBD1 matching over 7 bases. The V segment lost 8 bases and the J segment 6 bases; nucleotides outside the gene matches: 6. The CDR3 spans 12 residues. The germline gives CDR1 LNHDA, CDR2 SQIVND (reference sequence). CDR3 bases: TGTGCCAGTGGGGAGGGGGCGAATGGCTACACCTTC. Protein sequence: CASGEGANGYTF.

The CDR3 spells CASSEYAGRGTIYF. The CDR3 region has the DNA TGTGCCAGCAGTGAATATGCAGGGAGAGGCACCATATATTTT. The rearrangement joins TRBV25-1 to TRBJ1-3; possible D gene TRBD1, 5 bases. CDR3 length: 14 amino acids. Trimming stripped 0 bases from V and 9 bases from J, with 12 bases between. From germline, CDR1 is MGHDK and CDR2 SYGVNS. Supplemented by reference TRBV25-1 and TRBJ1-3, the full variable domain reads EADIYQTPRYLVIGTGKKITLECSQTMGHDKMYWYQQDPGMELHLIHYSYGVNSTEKGDLSSESTVSRIRTEHFPLTLESARPSHTSQYLCASSEYAGRGTIYFGEGSWLTVV.

This clone was seen just once. This rearrangement joins TRBV2 to TRBJ2-1; 8 bases match TRBD2. With V trimmed by 7 bases and J by 0 bases, 8 bases remained unmatched. This CDR3 is 16 amino acids long. Germline assignment: CDR1 SNHLY and CDR2 FYNNEI. CDR3 coding DNA: TGTGCCAGCATCCTGGGGGGGACTAGCTCCTACAATGAGCAGTTCTTC. This encodes CASILGGTSSYNEQFF.

The table lists this clone with a count of one. This sequence joins TRBV14 and TRBJ1-1; D gene ambiguous. Trimming stripped 4 bases from V and 1 base from J, with 13 bases between. There are 15 residues in the CDR3. Germline V CDR1 and CDR2: SGHDN, FVKESK. The CDR3 loop reads CASSRTTAWNTEAFF. The CDR3 bases are TGTGCCAGCAGCCGTACTACGGCCTGGAACACTGAAGCTTTCTTT.